The 2 T cell receptor beta chains listed next were all sequenced from one sample in a study of T cells in Graves' hyperthyroidism and ophthalmopathy (dated by TCRdb to the late 2010s). Library method: multiplex PCR. Sequencing relied on an Illumina HiSeq 2000. TCR beta CDR3 regions were amplified from RNA transcripts. A first-round RT-PCR of the TCR CDR3 used the HTBI primer set with the Qiagen OneStep RT-PCR kit. TCRdb's own reprocessing of the public reads used fastp at Q25 and MiXCR and kept productive beta chains. Identical CDR3 proteins give one entry, which carries the most common genes and DNA. This sample is represented by hundreds of thousands of distinct CDR3 sequences; 14% of them were singletons. The top ten clones comprise roughly 10% of the sample. The sequencing input was blood. Every receptor here comes from a woman under 30 with Graves' hyperthyroidism.

In this sample, this clonotype turned up many times. The chain links TRBV10-3 to TRBJ1-5, with D tentatively TRBD1 (5 bases). From germline, CDR1 is ENHRY and CDR2 SYGVKD. V lost 9 bases and J lost 6, with 15 bases in between. This CDR3 spans 13 amino acids. CDR3 nucleotide sequence: TGTGCCATTAGCCAGGGTTTCGGTCAGCCCCAGCATTTT. It specifies CAISQGFGQPQHF.

This clonotype was recorded at least ten times. V gene TRBV7-8 combines with J gene TRBJ1-5, with a weak D call TRBD1 (5 bases). V lost 1 base and J lost 2, with 9 bases in between. CDR3 length: 15 amino acids. Germline V gene sequence: CDR1 SGHVS, CDR2 FQNEAQ. This CDR3 is CASSLEGRRNQPQHF. CDR3 in DNA: TGTGCCAGCAGCTTAGAGGGGAGGCGCAATCAGCCCCAGCATTTT.